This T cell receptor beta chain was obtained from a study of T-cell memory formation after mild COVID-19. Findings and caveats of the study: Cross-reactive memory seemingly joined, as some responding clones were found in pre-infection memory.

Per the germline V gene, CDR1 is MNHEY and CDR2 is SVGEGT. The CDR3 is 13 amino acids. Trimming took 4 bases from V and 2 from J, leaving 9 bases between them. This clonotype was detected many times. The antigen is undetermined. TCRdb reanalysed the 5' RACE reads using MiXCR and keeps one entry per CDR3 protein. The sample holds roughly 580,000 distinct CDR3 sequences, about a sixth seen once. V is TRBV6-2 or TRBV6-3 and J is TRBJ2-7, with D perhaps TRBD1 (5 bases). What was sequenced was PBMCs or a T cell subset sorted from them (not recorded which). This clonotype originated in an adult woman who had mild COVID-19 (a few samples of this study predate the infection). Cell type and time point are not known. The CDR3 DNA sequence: TGTGCCAGCAGTTCAGGGCCCCCCTACGAGCAGTACTTC. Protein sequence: CASSSGPPYEQYF.